This T cell receptor (beta chain) was documented in a study of blood T cell repertoires in COVID-19. Trimming cost V 3 bases and J 4 bases, with 19 bases left between them. The CDR3 consists of 17 residues. Looked up from germline, CDR1 is LGHNT and CDR2 is FRNRAP. Per the original methods: Reference gene primer amplification gave nucleated cell count estimates. Clones were read by immunoSEQ multiplex PCR, and TCRdb kept only the in-frame ones, dropping some. V, J and clone size were drawn from that table, and D and trimming were deduced from the DNA. The sample has 450,000 to 600,000 clones, around 90% seen once. Those enrolled, adults aged roughly 18 to 89 years, came from under 25 US areas.

The J gene is TRBJ2-1, the V gene TRBV12-5; TRBD1 is a possible D gene (5 bases). Sample: PBMCs or T cells enriched from blood (not recorded which). The clonotype comes from a woman under 30 who had recovered from COVID-19. The CDR3 DNA is TGTGCTAGTGGTTTAACCCCGGGCCAGGGTTCTTACAATGAGCAGTTCTTC. This encodes CASGLTPGQGSYNEQFF.